Shown below are 21 T cell receptor beta chains from a single sample sequenced in a study of beta chain features in type 1 diabetes. Whole-study findings and limits: Across all four CD4+ subsets, people with type 1 diabetes showed modestly shorter TCRB CDR3s.

Expressed TCRB transcripts were sequenced after all isolated RNA was converted to cDNA. Sequencing was performed with immunoSEQ multiplex PCR; in TCRdb, only in-frame clones are kept and a portion is missing. The table shows over 200,000 clones, with about a tenth occurring only once. Their recognized antigens are unknown. Sequences were obtained from naive CD4+ T cells from blood. The receptors come from a man aged 30 to 39 with type 1 diabetes.

This clone was found a few times. The rearrangement links TRBV7-2 to TRBJ2-7; 7 positions agree with TRBD1. Per germline, CDR1 SGHTA and CDR2 FQGNSA. With V trimmed by 4 bases and J by 10 bases, 10 bases remained unmatched. The CDR3 sequence is 13 residues long. The CDR3 nucleotides read TGTGCCAGCAGCTCAACCCACTGGGACAGTCAGTACTTC. Translation gives CASSSTHWDSQYF.

V and J are TRBV30 and TRBJ1-4; no clear D. Deletions cut 4 bases from V and 8 bases from J, with 14 bases between. CDR1 and CDR2 from the germline V gene are GTSNPN and SVGIG (reference sequence). CDR3 length: 13 residues. CDR3 loop: CAWKRVGDEKLFF. The CDR3 coding sequence is TGTGCCTGGAAAAGGGTGGGAGACGAAAAACTGTTTTTT.

CDR3: CASSQEGQYEQYF. The CDR3 coding sequence is TGTGCCAGCAGCCAAGAGGGACAGTACGAGCAGTACTTC. V gene TRBV4-2 combines with J gene TRBJ2-5; the match to TRBD1 covers 7 bases. The DNA end is more similar to TRBJ2-7, so the J call may be wrong. The CDR3 length is 13 residues. Per germline, CDR1 LGHNA and CDR2 YNFKEQ.

This clone was counted a few times. DNA of the CDR3: TGCGCCAGCAGGCGTCAGACAGGGGGCCCCTATGGCTACACCTTC. Its protein is CASRRQTGGPYGYTF. The chain links TRBV4-1 to TRBJ1-2; 10 bases are shared with TRBD1. This CDR3 has 15 amino acids. Losses at the gene ends were 6 bases for V and 4 bases for J; bases not matched to a gene: 8. CDR1 and CDR2 (germline): MGHRA, YSYEKL.

This chain uses TRBV28 with TRBJ1-4; D is unresolved. The V end lost 4 bases, the J end lost 6 bases, and 12 bases lay between the germline ends. The CDR3 length is 14 residues. CDR1 and CDR2 from the germline V gene are MDHEN and SYDVKM. In nucleotides, the CDR3 is TGTGCCAGCAGTTCCCCCCCGGGTGATGAAAAACTGTTTTTT. This codes for CASSSPPGDEKLFF.

The V call is TRBV2, the J call TRBJ2-5; D ambiguous. CDR3 length: 11 residues. Trimming stripped 8 bases from V and 6 bases from J, with 10 bases between. CDR1 and CDR2 (germline): SNHLY, FYNNEI. CDR3 in DNA: TGTGCCAGCTCATACTATCAGACCCAGTACTTC. Translating it yields CASSYYQTQYF.

Of note for this clone: Mismatch with germline at one junction end may stem from a read error. CDR3 protein: CASSLLAQETQYF. The CDR3 coding sequence is TGTGCTAGCAGCTTATTAGCGCAAGAGACCCAGTACTTC. The chain recombines TRBV7-7 with TRBJ2-5; a weak D match, TRBD2 (5 bases). CDR3 length: 13 amino acids. Germline loops: CDR1 SSHAT, CDR2 FNYEAQ (reference sequence).

This clone has more than one count but fewer than ten. The sample has other DNA sequences that encode this CDR3 too. V and J are TRBV2 and TRBJ2-1; TRBD1 is a possible D gene (5 bases). The CDR3 loop spans 14 amino acids. In germline, CDR1 is SNHLY, CDR2 FYNNEI. V shed 2 bases and J shed 1 base, with 6 bases lying between them. The CDR3 region is CASSEQGSYNEQFF. The CDR3 DNA reads TGTGCCAGCAGTGAACAGGGTTCCTACAATGAGCAGTTCTTC.

The J gene is TRBJ1-6, the V gene TRBV5-6; D perhaps matches TRBD1 (5 bases). Trimming pared 3 bases from V and 7 bases from J, leaving 11 bases between. The germline V gene encodes CDR1 SGHDT and CDR2 YYEEEE. The CDR3 is 14 residues long. The CDR3 region has the DNA TGTGCCAGCAGCTCGCAGGGATTGAATTCACCCCTCCACTTT. As protein: CASSSQGLNSPLHF.

The rearrangement joins TRBV7-9 to TRBJ2-7; 8 bases are a match to TRBD1. Germline trimming cut 5 bases from V and 0 bases from J; bases unmatched to any gene: 3. Germline V gene sequence: CDR1 SEHNR, CDR2 FQNEAQ (reference sequence). This CDR3 is built from 14 residues. The CDR3 sequence: CASSPTGASYEQYF. The DNA of the CDR3 is TGTGCCAGCAGCCCGACAGGGGCCTCCTACGAGCAGTACTTC.

The chain joins TRBV6-6 to TRBJ2-7, with 8 bases fitting TRBD2. The CDR3 loop spans 14 amino acids. CDR1 is MNHNY, CDR2 SVGAGI, per germline (reference sequence). V shed 4 bases and J 7 bases; nucleotides not matched to a gene: 9. CDR3 sequence: CASSSGTRRGEQYF. The CDR3 coding sequence is TGTGCCAGCAGTTCAGGGACTAGACGAGGAGAGCAGTACTTC.

This chain connects TRBV6-1 to TRBJ1-1, with 7 positions matching TRBD1. The CDR3 extends over 16 amino acids. Germline CDR1 reads MNHNS; CDR2 reads SASEGT. The V gene end was trimmed by 4 bases and the J gene end by 6 bases; junction bases not matched to a gene: 14. The CDR3 DNA reads as TGTGCCAGCAGTGGCACCGGAGGGGGCGCGTGGCCTGAAGCTTTCTTT. Protein product: CASSGTGGGAWPEAFF.

This chain connects TRBV7-8 to TRBJ2-7, with D perhaps matching TRBD1 (6 bases). CDR1 and CDR2 from the germline V gene are SGHVS and FQNEAQ. The CDR3 is made up of 14 amino acids. V lost 1 base to trimming and J lost 6 bases, with 13 bases between them. CDR3 bases: TGTGCCAGCAGCTTAGGATTAGGACAGCCCGAGCAGTACTTC. Translation: CASSLGLGQPEQYF.

The table lists this clone with a few counts. The chain uses TRBV19 and TRBJ2-1, with D perhaps matching TRBD1 (5 bases). Trimming removed 2 bases at V and 9 bases at J, with 8 bases between. Germline V gene sequence: CDR1 LNHDA, CDR2 SQIVND (reference sequence). The CDR3 spans 12 residues. CDR3 coding DNA: TGTGCCAGTAGTATATCAGGGATTGAGCAGTTCTTC. It translates to CASSISGIEQFF.

J is TRBJ2-1 and V is TRBV5-4; 8 positions match TRBD2. Germline CDR1 and CDR2: SGHNT and YYREEE (reference sequence). With V trimmed by 0 bases and J by 3 bases, 2 bases remained unmatched. The CDR3 runs 15 residues. CDR3 loop: CASSLGTSFYNEQFF. CDR3 sequence (DNA): TGTGCCAGCAGCTTGGGGACTAGCTTCTACAATGAGCAGTTCTTC.

On this clone: In the same sample, other DNA sequences code for this CDR3. The chain joins TRBV18 to TRBJ2-1; D remains ambiguous. The CDR3 has 14 amino acids. V lost 2 bases, J lost 0 bases, and 5 bases lay in between. Germline CDR1 KGHSH, CDR2 LQKENI. The CDR3 DNA is TGTGCCAGCTCACCATCCAGCTCCTACAATGAGCAGTTCTTC. This encodes CASSPSSSYNEQFF.

This clone was counted only a few times. This chain connects TRBV2 to TRBJ1-2; D unresolved. The CDR3 totals 13 residues. Germline V CDR1 and CDR2: SNHLY, FYNNEI. Trimming pared 2 bases from V and 7 bases from J, leaving 11 bases between. Here the CDR3 reads CASSEFGRSGYTF. CDR3 DNA: TGTGCCAGCAGTGAATTTGGGCGTTCTGGCTACACCTTC.

This clone was recorded a few times. The rearrangement links TRBV30 to TRBJ1-4; D is undetermined. The V gene lost 0 bases and the J gene lost 3 bases, with 5 bases spanning the gap. Germline CDR1 reads GTSNPN; CDR2 reads SVGIG (reference sequence). This CDR3 has 13 amino acids. CDR3: CAWSVPANEKLFF. The DNA for the CDR3 is TGTGCCTGGAGTGTACCGGCTAATGAAAAACTGTTTTTT.

The rearrangement links TRBV7-9 to TRBJ2-5; TRBD2 aligns across 13 bases. From germline, CDR1 is SEHNR and CDR2 FQNEAQ (reference sequence). The CDR3 runs 16 residues. The V segment lost 5 bases and the J segment 5 bases; nucleotides outside the gene matches: 8. CDR3 bases: TGTGCCAGCAGCGCAAGACTAGCGGGGGGTTTGGAGACCCAGTACTTC. It is translated as CASSARLAGGLETQYF.

This clone was seen only a few times. CDR3 sequence reads: CSVRSGTDFYGYTF. The CDR3 nucleotides are TGCAGCGTGCGTTCGGGGACAGATTTCTATGGCTACACCTTC. The V call is TRBV29-1, the J call TRBJ1-2; 7 positions agree with TRBD1. Germline V lookup: CDR1 SQVTM, CDR2 ANQGSEA. V lost 6 bases, J lost 4 bases, and 11 bases stayed unmatched. CDR3 size: 14 residues.

V and J are TRBV11-2 and TRBJ2-2; tentatively, D is TRBD2 (6 bases). Looked up from germline, CDR1 is SGHAT and CDR2 is FQNNGV. The ends were cut back, 8 bases at V and 4 bases at J, with 11 bases in the middle. CDR3 length: 13 residues. DNA of the CDR3: TGTGCCAGCGGGTCGCGGGGCACCGGGGAGCTGTTTTTT. This sequence encodes CASGSRGTGELFF.